This is a list of T cell receptor beta chains from one sample in a study of blood T cell repertoires in COVID-19. Libraries were prepared by immunoSEQ multiplex PCR; TCRdb keeps only in-frame clonotypes and omits some of them. The sample includes fewer than 400,000 clones, less than 85% of them seen just once. Input material: PBMCs or T cells enriched from blood (not recorded which). These receptors all come from a woman in her 30s who had been exposed to COVID-19. The CDR3 runs from the conserved cysteine through the conserved F or W. Fields, in order: J gene, V gene, D gene, CDR3 protein. D genes are given only for firm matches.

TRBJ2-5 TRBV18 TRBD1 CASSPPGGVETQYF
TRBJ2-1 TRBV29-1 NA CSVLAGNYNEQFF
TRBJ1-2 TRBV14 NA CASSQDRGYGYTF
TRBJ2-7 TRBV7-9 NA CASSLVWGGNEQYF
TRBJ1-3 TRBV5-5 NA CASSFTGDGNTIYF
TRBJ2-2 TRBV7-2 TRBD2 CASSFVAGVGGELFF
TRBJ1-3 TRBV2 NA CASSADSGNTIYF
TRBJ2-7 TRBV3-1/TRBV3-2 NA CASSQRGGPYEQYF
TRBJ1-5 TRBV7-9 NA CASSIGQHSYSNQPQHF
TRBJ1-1 TRBV2 NA CASSPGQGEAFF
TRBJ2-7 TRBV10-3 TRBD2 CAISELAGYEQYF
TRBJ2-1 TRBV5-4 TRBD2 CASSRPTSGRADEQFF
TRBJ1-3 TRBV28 NA CASTPDRVAGNTIYF
TRBJ1-1 TRBV29-1 NA CSVGGGTEAFF
TRBJ2-7 TRBV2 NA CASNINPIYEQYF
TRBJ2-3 TRBV30 TRBD2 CGGTSAADTQYF
TRBJ2-6 TRBV27 NA CASSAHRDGANVLTF
TRBJ2-5 TRBV20-1 TRBD2 CSASLAGVETQYF
TRBJ2-3 TRBV5-4 NA CASSLAADTQYF
TRBJ2-5 TRBV29-1 NA CSVSTAGGKETQYF
TRBJ2-6 TRBV4-2 NA CASSQEAGANVLTF
TRBJ2-5 TRBV9 NA CASSVWADELETQYF
TRBJ2-2 TRBV7-9 TRBD1 CASSRSDRGPNTGELFF
TRBJ1-4 TRBV9 NA CASSLWGGASEKLFF
TRBJ2-3 TRBV11-1 TRBD2 CASSPPREAQYF
TRBJ2-1 TRBV25-1 NA CASSDHRVISYNEQFF
TRBJ2-7 TRBV19 TRBD2 CASSSSPSGSYEQYF
TRBJ2-1 TRBV4-2 TRBD2 CASSQDPRTSGRNEQFF
TRBJ2-5 TRBV9 TRBD1 CASSTLDREETQYF
TRBJ2-3 TRBV2 NA CASSVRDKGDTQYF
TRBJ2-3 TRBV6-5 NA CASSPDRRSTDTQYF
TRBJ1-4 TRBV28 NA CASSLGGRVNEKLFF
TRBJ2-3 TRBV7-6 NA CASSAEGGFDTQYF
TRBJ2-5 TRBV6-2/TRBV6-3 TRBD2 CASSPRTSGGTQYF
TRBJ2-7 TRBV6-6 TRBD2 CASSRPGTSGSLYEQYF
TRBJ2-5 TRBV5-4 NA CASSGASAETQYF
TRBJ1-2 TRBV11-2 NA CASSLGRGNNYGYTF
TRBJ1-1 TRBV4-1 NA CASSSRTKNTEAFF
TRBJ2-2 TRBV30 TRBD1 CAWSTGGGGELFF
TRBJ2-1 TRBV3-1/TRBV3-2 TRBD2 CASSHKGAGVSPLYNEQFF
TRBJ1-2 TRBV9 NA CASSETGNYGYTF
TRBJ1-3 TRBV19 NA CASSTGNGNTIYF
TRBJ1-1 TRBV10-3 NA CAISDEVLTAFF
TRBJ1-6 TRBV7-8 NA CASSQDRSPLHF
TRBJ1-5 TRBV30 NA CAWSVLPGQPQHF
TRBJ2-5 TRBV7-9 NA CASIRGAGETQYF